The 11 T cell receptor beta chains given below trace back to one sample, sequenced in a study of cytomegalovirus exposure and HLA in healthy donors. It was with 60 Vbeta and 13 Jbeta primers that the PCR ran. The data were produced by immunoSEQ multiplex PCR, yet TCRdb's version contains in-frame clones alone and is incomplete. The table has 150,000 to 160,000 clones, 80% seen once; the top ten hold over 5%. Material for sequencing was PBMCs. The receptors here all came from a woman aged 40 to 50 in good health and CMV-seropositive.

The CDR3 reads CASSFPSDTQYF. The DNA of the CDR3 is TGTGCCAGCAGCTTTCCCTCAGATACGCAGTATTTT. This rearrangement joins TRBV7-9 to TRBJ2-3; D is ambiguous. CDR1 and CDR2 (germline): SEHNR, FQNEAQ (reference sequence). The CDR3 is made up of 12 amino acids. Trimming stripped 3 bases from V and 4 bases from J, with 5 bases between.

V usage is TRBV19 and J usage is TRBJ2-3; 9 bases align to TRBD2. Germline V gives CDR1 LNHDA, CDR2 SQIVND (reference sequence). Germline trimming cut 10 bases from V and 2 bases from J; bases unmatched to any gene: 4. The length of the CDR3 is 13 residues. This CDR3 reads CATLAGDTDTQYF. In nucleotides, the CDR3 is TGTGCCACCTTAGCGGGAGACACAGATACGCAGTATTTT.

The chain has TRBV30 and TRBJ1-3; D unresolved. V was cut by 3 bases and J by 8 bases, with 8 bases left in between. CDR3 length equals 11 residues. The V gene's germline CDR1 is GTSNPN and CDR2 SVGIG (reference sequence). CDR3 in DNA: TGTGCCTGGAGGGTGAGAGACACCATATATTTT. This codes for CAWRVRDTIYF.

The chain has TRBV11-3 and TRBJ1-5; TRBD1 matches 7 bases. CDR3 length equals 15 residues. Germline V gene data show CDR1 as SGHNT and CDR2 as YENEEA. J lost 0 bases, V lost 5 bases, and 4 bases had no gene match. The CDR3: CASSPDRTSNQPQHF. DNA of the CDR3: TGTGCCAGCAGCCCGGACAGGACTAGCAATCAGCCCCAGCATTTT.

The V call is TRBV19, the J call TRBJ2-1; TRBD2 aligns across 7 bases. With V trimmed by 3 bases and J by 4 bases, 9 bases remained unmatched. Germline V gene sequence: CDR1 LNHDA, CDR2 SQIVND (reference sequence). CDR3 length equals 16 residues. The CDR3 nucleotides are TGTGCCAGTAGTATCCTGGTGGGTAGCGGGTACAATGAGCAGTTCTTC. This gives the protein CASSILVGSGYNEQFF.

The chain uses TRBV29-1 and TRBJ1-5; weak D call: TRBD1 (6 bases). The CDR3 runs 15 residues. Germline CDR1 reads SQVTM; CDR2 reads ANQGSEA. Trimming removed 4 bases at V and 1 base at J, with 14 bases between. CDR3 loop: CSVAQGTSSNQPQHF. CDR3 sequence (DNA): TGCAGCGTTGCCCAGGGGACTAGCAGCAATCAGCCCCAGCATTTT.

The chain's CDR3 is CASSERGREPQHF. The CDR3 nucleotides read TGTGCCAGCAGTGAAAGGGGGCGGGAGCCCCAGCATTTT. The chain joins TRBV25-1 to TRBJ1-5; TRBD1 agrees at 7 bases. Germline V gene data show CDR1 as MGHDK and CDR2 as SYGVNS. Unmatched junction bases numbered 3, after V lost 2 bases and J lost 8 bases. This CDR3 contains 13 residues.

The gene calls are TRBV18 and TRBJ2-3, with 10 bases lining up with TRBD2. The V gene's germline CDR1 is KGHSH and CDR2 LQKENI. The CDR3 runs to 16 residues. V shed 3 bases, J shed 4 bases, and the junction held 7 bases outside the gene matches. For the CDR3, the DNA is TGTGCCAGCTCACCCCCACTAGCGGGAATCGCAGATACGCAGTATTTT. Translation: CASSPPLAGIADTQYF.

This clone came up a few times. The chain carries TRBV27 and TRBJ1-6; 7 positions match TRBD1. V lost 6 bases and J lost 10; bases outside the gene matches: 6. CDR3 length: 13 residues. In germline, CDR1 is MNHEY, CDR2 SMNVEV (reference sequence). The DNA of the CDR3 is TGTGCCAGCAGGACAGGGATTCAGTCACCCCTCCACTTT. This translates into CASRTGIQSPLHF.

The rearrangement joins TRBV7-8 to TRBJ2-7, with no clear D. The length of the CDR3 is 12 residues. CDR1 is SGHVS, CDR2 FQNEAQ, per germline. V was shortened by 5 bases and J by 4 bases, with 9 bases between the two germline ends. The CDR3: CASSPYLYEQYF. The CDR3 bases are TGTGCCAGCAGCCCCTATTTGTACGAGCAGTACTTC.

The chain combines TRBV27 with TRBJ2-7; 10 bases line up with TRBD1. Germline-derived CDR1 and CDR2 are MNHEY and SMNVEV (reference sequence). V gave up 6 bases and J gave up 5 bases; unmatched junction bases: 10. The CDR3 has 15 amino acids. CDR3 nucleotides: TGTGCCAGCAGGCCCGGAGACAGGGGGCTACACGAGCAGTACTTC. This encodes CASRPGDRGLHEQYF.